These 10 T cell receptor beta chains originate from one sample sequenced in a study of cytomegalovirus exposure and HLA in healthy donors. PCR amplification relied on 60 Vbeta primers (plus 13 Jbeta primers). This table comes from immunoSEQ multiplex PCR, and its TCRdb copy is limited to in-frame clones, with some not included. The table includes around 25,000 clones, 75% to 85% detected once. The sequenced sample consisted of PBMCs. These receptors came from a male donor in good health and CMV-seronegative.

For this clone: This same CDR3 is encoded by further DNA sequences in the sample. The chain employs TRBV5-1 and TRBJ1-2; the D is unclear. CDR1 and CDR2 (germline): SGHRS, YFSETQ. With 5 bases removed from V and 6 bases from J, the gap between germline ends came to 8 bases. The length of the CDR3 is 11 residues. CDR3 DNA sequence: TGCGCCAGCAGTAGTAGCGATGGCTACACCTTC. Its protein is CASSSSDGYTF.

The chain has TRBV18 and TRBJ2-1, with 10 bases identical to TRBD2. The V gene end was trimmed by 4 bases and the J gene end by 5 bases; junction bases not matched to a gene: 14. The length of the CDR3 is 18 residues. Germline CDR1 is KGHSH and CDR2 is LQKENI. In DNA, the CDR3 is TGTGCCAGCTCACTCATCCTAGCGGGAGCCTGGACGGACAATGAGCAGTTCTTC. Translated, it gives CASSLILAGAWTDNEQFF. The variable domain in full, with the rest retrieved from reference TRBV18 and TRBJ2-1, is NAGVMQNPRHLVRRRGQEARLRCSPMKGHSHVYWYRQLPEEGLKFMVYLQKENIIDESGMPKERFSAEFPKEGPSILRIQQVVRGDSAAYFCASSLILAGAWTDNEQFFGPGTRLTVL.

The chain is built from TRBV2 and TRBJ2-3, with 11 bases lining up with TRBD2. Germline lookup yields CDR1 SNHLY and CDR2 FYNNEI. The CDR3 consists of 15 residues. Germline trimming cut 3 bases from V and 4 bases from J; bases unmatched to any gene: 3. CDR3 protein: CASSDIAGGPDTQYF. The CDR3 DNA reads as TGTGCCAGCAGTGATATAGCGGGAGGGCCAGATACGCAGTATTTT.

Written as DNA, the CDR3 is TGTGCCATCAGTGAGTCGGGCACAAATGTGGGTCAAGAGACCCAGTACTTC. The encoded protein is CAISESGTNVGQETQYF. This chain joins TRBV10-3 and TRBJ2-5; D gene unclear. The V gene lost 0 bases and the J gene lost 2 bases, with 16 bases spanning the gap. CDR1 and CDR2 from the germline V gene are ENHRY and SYGVKD. The CDR3 consists of 17 residues.

The chain recombines TRBV5-1 with TRBJ1-3; D not certain. Germline CDR1 SGHRS, CDR2 YFSETQ. The CDR3 spans 14 residues. V was pared by 2 bases and J by 2 bases, with 8 bases between. CDR3 in DNA: TGCGCCAGCAGCTTAGCGGAGACTGGAAACACCATATATTTT. This gives the protein CASSLAETGNTIYF.

The chain uses TRBV19 and TRBJ1-4, with D perhaps TRBD1 (6 bases). Germline V gives CDR1 LNHDA, CDR2 SQIVND (reference sequence). Trimming left V 6 bases short and J 8 bases short, with 25 bases between. CDR3 length: 17 residues. The CDR3 sequence is CASRGGQLGRHREKLFF. The CDR3 coding sequence is TGTGCCAGTAGAGGGGGACAATTGGGACGACACAGGGAAAAACTGTTTTTT.

This clone was found once. This chain links TRBV4-3 with TRBJ2-2, with 8 nucleotides matching TRBD2. From germline, CDR1 is LGHNA and CDR2 YSLEER. This CDR3 has 15 residues. The V segment lost 6 bases and the J segment 8 bases; nucleotides outside the gene matches: 11. The CDR3 DNA reads TGCGCCAGCAGTCAATCGGAATTAGCGGGGGGGGAGCTGTTTTTT. It codes for CASSQSELAGGELFF.

The rearrangement joins TRBV4-1 to TRBJ2-7, with 9 bases fitting TRBD1. From germline, CDR1 is MGHRA and CDR2 YSYEKL. V dropped 0 bases and J dropped 4; count of bases not matched to a gene: 10. The CDR3 loop spans 17 amino acids. The CDR3: CASSQEWADRGTYEQYF. The CDR3, as DNA: TGCGCCAGCAGCCAAGAATGGGCGGACAGGGGTACTTACGAGCAGTACTTC.

The rearrangement links TRBV9 to TRBJ2-3; 8 bases fit TRBD2. Trimming removed 1 base from V and 3 bases from J; junction bases left unmatched: 4. This CDR3 spans 15 amino acids. CDR1 is SGDLS, CDR2 YYNGEE, per germline. The CDR3 protein is CASSVFGGETDTQYF. CDR3 nucleotides: TGTGCCAGCAGCGTATTCGGGGGGGAAACAGATACGCAGTATTTT.

CDR3 sequence reads: CASSLDRVGNEQFF. DNA for the CDR3: TGTGCCAGCAGTCTAGACAGGGTGGGCAATGAGCAGTTCTTC. V usage is TRBV28 and J usage is TRBJ2-1; 7 bases are shared with TRBD1. Trimming removed 5 bases from V and 6 bases from J; junction bases left unmatched: 7. Germline lookup yields CDR1 MDHEN and CDR2 SYDVKM. This CDR3 is 14 amino acids long.